This record looks at one T cell receptor (beta chain) sequence and its context. The data are from a study of PD-1 and CTLA-4 blockade in melanoma. This CDR3 spans 14 amino acids. Germline CDR1 and CDR2: LNHNV and YYDKDF (reference sequence). V was trimmed by 1 base and J by 3 bases, leaving 7 bases between them. Repertoires were generated with immunoSEQ multiplex PCR, while TCRdb's copy carries only in-frame clones and drops some. The sample includes roughly 30,000 clones, under 95% of them seen just once. The rearrangement uses TRBV15 and TRBJ1-3, with a possible D match to TRBD1 (5 bases). This TCR derives from a human donor with melanoma. The sequencing here drew on CD8+ T cells from peripheral blood, taken from a patient given anti-PD-1 treatment. The CDR3 DNA follows: TGTGCCACCAGCAGAGCGACAGTTGGAAACACCATATATTTT. This gives the protein CATSRATVGNTIYF.